Below, 8 T cell receptor beta chains from the same sample are listed, as sequenced in a study of cytomegalovirus exposure and HLA in healthy donors. The method was immunoSEQ multiplex PCR; TCRdb's version includes in-frame clones alone and lacks a portion of them. The repertoire holds tens of thousands of clones, with around nine tenths as singletons. The sample comprised PBMCs. Source of these receptors: a woman between 18 and 29 years old in good health and CMV-seronegative.

Note on this clone: Other DNA sequences in this specimen translate into the identical CDR3. The chain carries TRBV7-2 and TRBJ2-7; 12 nucleotides align to TRBD2. The CDR3 covers 15 residues. The junction had 6 bases not matched to a gene; V was cut back by 5 bases and J by 4 bases. Germline CDR1 and CDR2: SGHTA and FQGNSA. The CDR3: CASSAASGGGYEQYF. Written as DNA, the CDR3 is TGTGCCAGCAGCGCCGCTAGCGGGGGGGGATACGAGCAGTACTTC.

The rearrangement links TRBV5-1 to TRBJ2-5; D gene uncertain. This CDR3 is 13 amino acids long. Trimming took off 0 bases at V and 5 bases at J, with 8 bases between the two ends. Germline assignment: CDR1 SGHRS and CDR2 YFSETQ. The CDR3 nucleotides read TGCGCCAGCAGCTTGGATGTAAGCGAGACCCAGTACTTC. It is translated as CASSLDVSETQYF.

The J gene is TRBJ2-5, the V gene TRBV12-1; the table's D call of TRBD2 was not tested on the DNA. TRBV12-1 is shown as a pseudogene. The CDR3 has 19 amino acids. The CDR3 protein is CASSFATAQRDKIQETQYF. CDR3 nucleotide sequence: TGTGCCAGCAGCTTCGCCACGGCTCAGCGGGACAAAATACAAGAGACCCAGTACTTC.

This clone appeared once. J is TRBJ2-2 and V is TRBV15; 8 bases align to TRBD1. Trimming cost V 1 base and J 2 bases; bases outside gene matches: 3. Germline V gives CDR1 LNHNV, CDR2 YYDKDF (reference sequence). The CDR3 sequence is 16 residues long. CDR3: CATSRGGTGNTGELFF. The CDR3 DNA reads as TGTGCCACCAGCAGAGGCGGGACAGGTAACACCGGGGAGCTGTTTTTT.

The chain combines TRBV27 with TRBJ2-5; possibly TRBD2 for D (5 bases). V was clipped by 1 base and J by 13 bases, with 22 bases between them. The CDR3 spans 15 residues. The germline V gene has CDR1 MNHEY and CDR2 SMNVEV (reference sequence). CDR3 protein: CASSLLNPNTGNLYF. The CDR3 bases are TGTGCCAGCAGTTTATTAAATCCCAACACCGGGAATCTGTACTTC.

The chain couples TRBV27 to TRBJ2-7, with 12 bases matching TRBD2. CDR1 is MNHEY and CDR2 is SMNVEV in the germline V gene (reference sequence). This CDR3 has 14 amino acids. The junction had 4 bases not matched to a gene; V was cut back by 6 bases and J by 4 bases. The CDR3 is CASRDTSGRYEQYF. The CDR3 DNA is TGTGCCAGCAGGGATACTAGCGGGAGGTACGAGCAGTACTTC.

V and J are TRBV5-1 and TRBJ2-1, with 7 positions matching TRBD2. V lost 4 bases and J lost 2; bases outside the gene matches: 6. The CDR3 is 15 residues long. In germline, CDR1 is SGHRS, CDR2 YFSETQ. DNA of the CDR3: TGCGCCAGCAGCAATGACGGGACTACCTACAATGAGCAGTTCTTC. Translated: CASSNDGTTYNEQFF. Full variable domain (remainder filled in from reference TRBV5-1 and TRBJ2-1): KAGVTQTPRYLIKTRGQQVTLSCSPISGHRSVSWYQQTPGQGLQFLFEYFSETQRNKGNFPGRFSGRQFSNSRSEMNVSTLELGDSALYLCASSNDGTTYNEQFFGPGTRLTVL.

Comment on this clone: The sample carries other DNA sequences with the same CDR3. The V and J genes are TRBV9 and TRBJ2-7; D is undetermined. Germline assignment: CDR1 SGDLS and CDR2 YYNGEE. CDR3 length: 13 residues. Trimming pared 4 bases from V and 4 bases from J, leaving 12 bases between. As DNA, the CDR3 is TGTGCCAGCAGCCGGAGTCTAGAGTACGAGCAGTACTTC. As protein: CASSRSLEYEQYF.